This T cell receptor beta chain was captured by sequencing in a study of blood T cell repertoires in COVID-19. The CDR3 consists of 14 residues. CDR1 and CDR2 from the germline V gene are SGHKS and YYEKEE (reference sequence). The ends were cut back, 3 bases at V and 0 bases at J, with 6 bases in the middle. The repertoire was sequenced with immunoSEQ multiplex PCR; TCRdb's copy has only in-frame clones and lacks some. The data show about 210,000 clones, roughly nine tenths seen once. Sequencing was done on a sample of peripheral blood. V gene TRBV5-5 combines with J gene TRBJ2-2; tentatively, D is TRBD1 (5 bases). This TCR came from a man between 25 and 39 years old with acute or convalescent COVID-19. DNA of the CDR3: TGTGCCAGCAGCTACAGGACGAACACCGGGGAGCTGTTTTTT. It yields the protein CASSYRTNTGELFF.